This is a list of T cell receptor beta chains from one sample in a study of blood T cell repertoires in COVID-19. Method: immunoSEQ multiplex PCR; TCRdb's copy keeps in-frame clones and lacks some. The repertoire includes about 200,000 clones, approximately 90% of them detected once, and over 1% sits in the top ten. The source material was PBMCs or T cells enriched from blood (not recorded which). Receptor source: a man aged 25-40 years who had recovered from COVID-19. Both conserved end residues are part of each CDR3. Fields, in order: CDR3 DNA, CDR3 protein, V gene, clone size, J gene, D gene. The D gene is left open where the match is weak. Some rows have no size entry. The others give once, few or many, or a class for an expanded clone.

TGTGCCAGCAGTCAGACAGGGGCGGCTAATGAAAAACTGTTTTTT	CASSQTGAANEKLFF	TRBV6-5	once	TRBJ1-4	TRBD1
TGTGCCAGCAGCTTAGAGGGGGGGATCGAGATCAATGAGCAGTTCTTC	CASSLEGGIEINEQFF	TRBV11-3	once	TRBJ2-1	TRBD2
TGTGCCTGGAGCGCTGGACAAGATCAGCCCCAGCATTTT	CAWSAGQDQPQHF	TRBV30	.	TRBJ1-5	.
TGTGCCAGCAGCTTTGGGACAGGGTCCTACGAGCAGTACTTC	CASSFGTGSYEQYF	TRBV7-2	.	TRBJ2-7	TRBD1
TGTGCCAGCAGTCGGGACAGGGCTTCACCCCTCCACTTT	CASSRDRASPLHF	TRBV12-3/TRBV12-4	few	TRBJ1-6	TRBD1
TGTGCCAGCAGCCCGACAGCAAACTATGGCTACACCTTC	CASSPTANYGYTF	TRBV7-8	.	TRBJ1-2	.
TGTGCCAGCAGGAAAGGGGCGTGGGACTCAGGGGCCAAAAACATTCAGTACTTC	CASRKGAWDSGAKNIQYF	TRBV2	.	TRBJ2-4	.
TGTGCCAGCAGTGAGGCGGGAAGTTTTTATAGCAATCAGCCCCAGCATTTT	CASSEAGSFYSNQPQHF	TRBV2	.	TRBJ1-5	.
TGTGCCACCAGCAGAGTGCGACAGACGAGCTCTGGAAACACCATATATTTT	CATSRVRQTSSGNTIYF	TRBV15	once	TRBJ1-3	.
TGTGCCAGCAGTAAGACTAGCGGGGCCTCCTACGAGCAGTACTTC	CASSKTSGASYEQYF	TRBV2	.	TRBJ2-7	TRBD2
TGTGCCAGCAGCTTAGGGGACAGCGATAATTCACCCCTCCACTTT	CASSLGDSDNSPLHF	TRBV13	few	TRBJ1-6	.
TGTGCCACCAGCAGGGGACAGGGGGGTACTGAAGCTTTCTTT	CATSRGQGGTEAFF	TRBV15	.	TRBJ1-1	TRBD1
TGTGCCAGCAGCGGACTAGCGGGGGGCGTGGCTCGGGAGCAGTACTTC	CASSGLAGGVAREQYF	TRBV11-2	.	TRBJ2-7	TRBD2
TGCGCCAGCAGTAATCCTTTCCGCGGGAACAATGAGCAGTTCTTC	CASSNPFRGNNEQFF	TRBV10-1	.	TRBJ2-1	.
TGTGCCAGCAGTGACCCCCCCAAGACAGGGCTCGAAGGGACCCAGTACTTC	CASSDPPKTGLEGTQYF	TRBV2	.	TRBJ2-5	TRBD1
TGTGCCACCAGCAGAGGGAGGGCAGGGATAGGTAGAGACACTGAAGCTTTCTTT	CATSRGRAGIGRDTEAFF	TRBV15	.	TRBJ1-1	.
TGTGCCAGCAGCGTAACAGGGGTTCCTTCTGGAAACACCATATATTTT	CASSVTGVPSGNTIYF	TRBV9	.	TRBJ1-3	TRBD1
TGTGCCAGTAGATGGGGGGGTACTGAAGCTTTCTTT	CASRWGGTEAFF	TRBV2	once	TRBJ1-1	.
TGTGCCAGCAGCCCCGGACTAGCCTCCTACGAGCAGTACTTC	CASSPGLASYEQYF	TRBV5-5	.	TRBJ2-7	TRBD2
TGTGCCAGCAGGCCCGGGACTAGCGGATACAATGAGCAGTTCTTC	CASRPGTSGYNEQFF	TRBV5-4	.	TRBJ2-1	TRBD2
TGTGCCAGCAGCTCCCCACTCGTGGGGGGGCCAGTGAATGAGCAGTTCTTC	CASSSPLVGGPVNEQFF	TRBV7-9	.	TRBJ2-1	.
TGTGCCAGCAGATCCAGGGGGCCAGAGACCCAGTACTTC	CASRSRGPETQYF	TRBV5-8	.	TRBJ2-5	TRBD1
TGTGCCAGCAGCTTGGGGCGAGGGGGAAAGACCCAGTACTTC	CASSLGRGGKTQYF	TRBV5-4	.	TRBJ2-5	.
TGTGCCAGCAGCTTGGGGGCAGAAGGAAACACCATATATTTT	CASSLGAEGNTIYF	TRBV5-4	few	TRBJ1-3	.
TGTGCCAGCAGCTTCGGACAGGGCAATGAGCAGTTCTTC	CASSFGQGNEQFF	TRBV11-2	.	TRBJ2-1	TRBD1
TGTGCCAGCAGCTTTACTCCAGGGTCTGGAAACACCATATATTTT	CASSFTPGSGNTIYF	TRBV7-2	.	TRBJ1-3	.
TGTGCCAGTACCAAGACAGGGGGTGGTGAGCAGTTCTTC	CASTKTGGGEQFF	TRBV19	once	TRBJ2-1	TRBD1
TGTGCCAGCAGGGGCCTCTACGGGGGGCGAGTTCAGCCCCAGCATTTT	CASRGLYGGRVQPQHF	TRBV2	.	TRBJ1-5	.
TGTGCCAGCAGCCCGATTAGGGGAAGTCGCACTGAAGCTTTCTTT	CASSPIRGSRTEAFF	TRBV7-9	.	TRBJ1-1	.
TGTGCCAGCAGTCTCAGTAATGAAAAACTGTTTTTT	CASSLSNEKLFF	TRBV3-1/TRBV3-2	.	TRBJ1-4	.
TGCGCCAGCAGCCCAGGGGGGACAGGCTCCTACAATGAGCAGTTCTTC	CASSPGGTGSYNEQFF	TRBV4-3	.	TRBJ2-1	TRBD1
TGTGCTAGTGGTCCCGGACAGGGGGGCACCGGGGAGCTGTTTTTT	CASGPGQGGTGELFF	TRBV12-5	.	TRBJ2-2	TRBD1